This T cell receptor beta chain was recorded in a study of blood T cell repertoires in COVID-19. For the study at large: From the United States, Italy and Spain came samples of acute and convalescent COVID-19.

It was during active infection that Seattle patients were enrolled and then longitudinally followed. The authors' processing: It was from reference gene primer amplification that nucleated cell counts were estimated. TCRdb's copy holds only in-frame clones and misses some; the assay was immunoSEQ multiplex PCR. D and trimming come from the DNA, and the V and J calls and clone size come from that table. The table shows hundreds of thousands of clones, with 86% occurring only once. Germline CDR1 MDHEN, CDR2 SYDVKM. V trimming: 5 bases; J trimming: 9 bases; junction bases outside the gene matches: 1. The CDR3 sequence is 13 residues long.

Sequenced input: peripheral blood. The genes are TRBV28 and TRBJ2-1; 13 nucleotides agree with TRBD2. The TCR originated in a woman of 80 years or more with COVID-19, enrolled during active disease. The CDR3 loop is CASSGTSGAEQFF. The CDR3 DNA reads TGTGCCAGCAGTGGGACTAGCGGGGCTGAGCAGTTCTTC.